This T cell receptor (beta chain) was captured by sequencing in a study of CD8+CD57+ T cells in acquired aplastic anemia. This clonotype was counted at least ten times. Its antigen is currently unknown. Genomic DNA, the template, was used for profiling of the TCR beta VDJ and CDR3. TCRdb called the reads again in MiXCR, with one record for every CDR3 protein. The sample records around 290,000 distinct CDR3 sequences, 56% being singletons. The authors sequenced patients whose flow cytometry had shown CD8+CD57+ cell expansion. Severe acquired aplastic anemia was the diagnosis recorded for all patients. Blood was sampled before the patients had received any therapy. The CDR3 has 16 amino acids. Trimming cost V 1 base and J 1 base, with 11 bases left between them. CDR1 LNHDA and CDR2 SQIVND come from the germline V gene (reference sequence). General study findings and limits: Levels of CD8+ Simpson's diversity were not significantly distinct in patients versus controls.

The chain joins TRBV19 to TRBJ2-1, with D tentatively TRBD2 (5 bases). Sequenced sample: sorted CD4+, CD8+, or CD8+CD57+ T cells (not recorded which) from PBMCs. The source is a human donor with aplastic anemia. In DNA, the CDR3 is TGTGCCAGTAGTATAGGGGCTAGCAGATCCTACAATGAGCAGTTCTTC. It yields the protein CASSIGASRSYNEQFF.